The rows below give T cell receptor beta chains drawn from one sample of a study of PD-1 and CTLA-4 blockade in melanoma. Assay: immunoSEQ multiplex PCR; the TCRdb copy retains only in-frame clones and omits some. In the table there are around 29,000 clones, around 90% of which are singletons. The sequencing used CD8+ T cells from peripheral blood, collected before anti-PD-1 treatment. The receptors were sampled from a human donor with melanoma. CDR3s include the opening cysteine and the closing phenylalanine or tryptophan. A D gene is named only where the DNA matches it firmly. Size values are once, few and many counts, or a class for expanded clones, and some rows have none.

CDR3 DNA: TGTGCCTGGACCCAGGGGACTGAAGCTTTCTTT
CDR3 protein: CAWTQGTEAFF
clone size: .
CDR3 length: 11
J gene: TRBJ1-1
D gene: .
V gene: TRBV30

CDR3 DNA: TGTGCCAGCAGCTTCACAGATACGCAGTATTTT
CDR3 protein: CASSFTDTQYF
clone size: .
CDR3 length: 11
J gene: TRBJ2-3
D gene: .
V gene: TRBV5-5

CDR3 DNA: TGTGCCAGCAGCTTAGGCGTAAACGAGCAGTACTTC
CDR3 protein: CASSLGVNEQYF
clone size: .
CDR3 length: 12
J gene: TRBJ2-7
D gene: .
V gene: TRBV11-1

CDR3 DNA: TGCGCCAGCAGCTTGGCCGGGGGGCAAGGAGATACGCAGTATTTT
CDR3 protein: CASSLAGGQGDTQYF
clone size: .
CDR3 length: 15
J gene: TRBJ2-3
D gene: .
V gene: TRBV5-1

CDR3 DNA: TGTGCCAGCAGCCAAGGCGGTTCCTTGAACACTGAAGCTTTCTTT
CDR3 protein: CASSQGGSLNTEAFF
clone size: .
CDR3 length: 15
J gene: TRBJ1-1
D gene: .
V gene: TRBV3-1/TRBV3-2

CDR3 DNA: TGTGCCAGCCGCCGGACAGGGTCCTACAATGAGCAGTTCTTC
CDR3 protein: CASRRTGSYNEQFF
clone size: .
CDR3 length: 14
J gene: TRBJ2-1
D gene: TRBD1
V gene: TRBV27

CDR3 DNA: TGCGCCAGCAGCCAAGCTGAGAGCTCCTACAATGAGCAGTTCTTC
CDR3 protein: CASSQAESSYNEQFF
clone size: .
CDR3 length: 15
J gene: TRBJ2-1
D gene: .
V gene: TRBV4-1

CDR3 DNA: TGTGCCAGCACCAAGGGTAATGAGCAGTTCTTC
CDR3 protein: CASTKGNEQFF
clone size: .
CDR3 length: 11
J gene: TRBJ2-1
D gene: .
V gene: TRBV14

CDR3 DNA: TGCGCCAGCACTAGGAGTTACGAGCAGTACTTC
CDR3 protein: CASTRSYEQYF
clone size: .
CDR3 length: 11
J gene: TRBJ2-7
D gene: .
V gene: TRBV5-1

CDR3 DNA: TGTGCCAGCAGTTACCCGAGCTCCCCCTTCGGCGGGAAAGAAGAGACCCAGTACTTC
CDR3 protein: CASSYPSSPFGGKEETQYF
clone size: .
CDR3 length: 19
J gene: TRBJ2-5
D gene: .
V gene: TRBV6-7

CDR3 DNA: TGCAGCGGCTCTAGCGGGGGAACCTACGAGCAGTACTTC
CDR3 protein: CSGSSGGTYEQYF
clone size: once
CDR3 length: 13
J gene: TRBJ2-7
D gene: TRBD2
V gene: TRBV29-1

CDR3 DNA: TGTGCCAGCAGTCCCCGGGACTTGGGGTACGAGCAGTACTTC
CDR3 protein: CASSPRDLGYEQYF
clone size: once
CDR3 length: 14
J gene: TRBJ2-7
D gene: .
V gene: TRBV27

CDR3 DNA: TGCAGCGTTGAATCAGGGAACACCGGGGAGCTGTTTTTT
CDR3 protein: CSVESGNTGELFF
clone size: .
CDR3 length: 13
J gene: TRBJ2-2
D gene: .
V gene: TRBV29-1

CDR3 DNA: TGTGCCAGCAGCTTAGTACGCAACGAGGGGGACGAGCAGTACTTC
CDR3 protein: CASSLVRNEGDEQYF
clone size: .
CDR3 length: 15
J gene: TRBJ2-7
D gene: .
V gene: TRBV7-9

CDR3 DNA: TGTGCCAGTAGTCCGAGTACAGGGTACAATGAGCAGTTCTTC
CDR3 protein: CASSPSTGYNEQFF
clone size: .
CDR3 length: 14
J gene: TRBJ2-1
D gene: .
V gene: TRBV19

CDR3 DNA: TGTGCCAGCAGCCAAGAAGGGTGGGCAGAGAGCTATGGCTACACCTTC
CDR3 protein: CASSQEGWAESYGYTF
clone size: .
CDR3 length: 16
J gene: TRBJ1-2
D gene: .
V gene: TRBV3-1/TRBV3-2

CDR3 DNA: TGTGCCTGGAGTTCGGCGGTCCCCACTGAAGCTTTCTTT
CDR3 protein: CAWSSAVPTEAFF
clone size: .
CDR3 length: 13
J gene: TRBJ1-1
D gene: .
V gene: TRBV30

CDR3 DNA: TGTGCCAGCAGCCTACAGGGGGACTACGAGCAGTACTTC
CDR3 protein: CASSLQGDYEQYF
clone size: .
CDR3 length: 13
J gene: TRBJ2-7
D gene: TRBD1
V gene: TRBV7-9

CDR3 DNA: TGTGCCACCAGTGACAAGGGACAGGGTAATAAGCAGTTCTTC
CDR3 protein: CATSDKGQGNKQFF
clone size: .
CDR3 length: 14
J gene: TRBJ2-1
D gene: TRBD1
V gene: TRBV24-1

CDR3 DNA: TGTGCCAGCAGTCCTGGGAGCTCCTACGAGCAGTACTTC
CDR3 protein: CASSPGSSYEQYF
clone size: .
CDR3 length: 13
J gene: TRBJ2-7
D gene: .
V gene: TRBV6-6

CDR3 DNA: TGTGCCAGTCAGGACAGAACTAGCAATCAGCCCCAGCATTTT
CDR3 protein: CASQDRTSNQPQHF
clone size: .
CDR3 length: 14
J gene: TRBJ1-5
D gene: .
V gene: TRBV19

CDR3 DNA: TGTGCCGCGGGAAGTCTTTACAATGAGCAGTTCTTC
CDR3 protein: CAAGSLYNEQFF
clone size: .
CDR3 length: 12
J gene: TRBJ2-1
D gene: .
V gene: TRBV27

CDR3 DNA: TGTGCCAGCAGTTTGGCCGACTCCTACGAGCAGTACTTC
CDR3 protein: CASSLADSYEQYF
clone size: .
CDR3 length: 13
J gene: TRBJ2-7
D gene: .
V gene: TRBV27

CDR3 DNA: TGCGCCAGCAGTGAGCCGGACGGGGAGACCCAGTACTTC
CDR3 protein: CASSEPDGETQYF
clone size: once
CDR3 length: 13
J gene: TRBJ2-5
D gene: .
V gene: TRBV10-1

CDR3 DNA: TGTGCCAGCAGCCAAGAGATACAGGATTTCGACTTCTCTGGGACAGAGATCTTATACACCTTC
CDR3 protein: CASSQEIQDFDFSGTEILYTF
clone size: .
CDR3 length: 21
J gene: TRBJ1-2
D gene: TRBD1
V gene: TRBV3-1/TRBV3-2

CDR3 DNA: TGTGCCAGCAGTTTAAGACAGGGGCTGGGGGATGAGCAGTTCTTC
CDR3 protein: CASSLRQGLGDEQFF
clone size: .
CDR3 length: 15
J gene: TRBJ2-1
D gene: TRBD1
V gene: TRBV6-7